Each of the 29 T cell receptor beta chains below was sequenced from the same sample in a study of CD8+CD57+ T cells in acquired aplastic anemia. By flow cytometry, patients selected for sequencing had shown an expansion of CD8+CD57+ cells. Investigators profiled TCR beta VDJ and CDR3 from genomic DNA template. TCRdb re-analysed the reads in MiXCR, keeping a single row per CDR3 protein. The sample contains over 150,000 distinct CDR3 sequences, 50% to 65% of which appear only once. Sequencing used sorted CD4+, CD8+, or CD8+CD57+ T cells (not recorded which) from PBMCs. These receptor sequences come from a human donor with aplastic anemia.

Comment on this clonotype: At one end, the junction sequence differs from germline, possibly due to a read error. V usage is TRBV9 and J usage is TRBJ1-2; no clear D gene. This CDR3 spans 13 amino acids. The germline gives CDR1 SGDLS, CDR2 YYNGEE. The CDR3 region has the DNA TGTGTCAGCAGCCCTGCTGGCCTGGATGGCTACACCTTC. Protein product: CVSSPAGLDGYTF.

A few counts support this clonotype. The V call is TRBV19, the J call TRBJ1-1, with D perhaps TRBD1 (5 bases). The CDR3 length is 13 residues. The V end was cut by 10 bases, the J end by 1 base, with 13 bases between. CDR1 LNHDA and CDR2 SQIVND come from the germline V gene (reference sequence). The CDR3 DNA reads TGTGCCACCCGGGCAGGGCCGAACACTGAAGCTTTCTTT. It specifies CATRAGPNTEAFF.

This clonotype has only one observation. The chain links TRBV2 to TRBJ2-7; D unresolved. V lost 8 bases and J 0 bases, leaving 17 bases between the germline ends. The CDR3 consists of 15 residues. The germline V gene has CDR1 SNHLY and CDR2 FYNNEI. The CDR3 DNA is TGTGCCAGCGTGGGAACGTCGGAGAGCTCCTACGAGCAGTACTTC. Protein sequence: CASVGTSESSYEQYF.

This clonotype is a singleton in its sample. The chain links TRBV29-1 to TRBJ2-4; 9 bases align to TRBD1. The ends lost 7 bases at V and 14 bases at J; junction bases unmatched: 9. Per germline, CDR1 SQVTM and CDR2 ANQGSEA. The CDR3 spans 11 residues. CDR3 DNA: TGCAGCGCCGACAGGGGGGGGGAAAAGTACTTC. Protein product: CSADRGGEKYF.

This clonotype was seen ten or more times. This rearrangement joins TRBV2 to TRBJ1-6; tentative D call: TRBD1 (6 bases). Between the trimmed V and J ends, which lost 4 bases and 9 bases, there was a span of 10 bases. Germline CDR1 SNHLY, CDR2 FYNNEI. There are 13 residues in the CDR3. The CDR3 here is CASSGQVRSPLHF. CDR3 nucleotide sequence: TGTGCCAGCAGTGGACAGGTCCGTTCACCCCTCCACTTT. The full variable domain, with the rest looked up from reference TRBV2 and TRBJ1-6, is EPEVTQTPSHQVTQMGQEVILRCVPISNHLYFYWYRQILGQKVEFLVSFYNNEISEKSEIFDDQFSVERPDGSNFTLKIRSTKLEDSAMYFCASSGQVRSPLHFGNGTRLTVT.

This clonotype was counted many times. CDR3 region: CASSFRTGNTEAFF. The CDR3 nucleotides are TGTGCCAGCAGCTTCCGGACAGGGAACACTGAAGCTTTCTTT. The V call is TRBV13, the J call TRBJ1-1; 7 positions agree with TRBD1. J was trimmed by 1 base and V by 3 bases; bases with no gene match: 2. In germline, CDR1 is PRHDT, CDR2 FYEKMQ (reference sequence). The CDR3 totals 14 residues.

This clonotype was observed many times. This sequence joins TRBV5-1 and TRBJ1-4; 8 bases are shared with TRBD1. The germline CDR1 and CDR2 sequences are SGHRS and YFSETQ. The CDR3 is 15 amino acids. J gave up 8 bases and V 3 bases, and 9 bases lay outside the gene matches. DNA for the CDR3: TGCGCCAGCAGCTCCTGGGACAGGAAGGACGAAAAACTGTTTTTT. Translation gives CASSSWDRKDEKLFF.

This clonotype came up many times. The genes are TRBV2 and TRBJ1-4; TRBD1 is a possible D gene (6 bases). Trimming shortened V by 10 bases and J by 1 base, and 13 bases separated the two germline ends. The CDR3 is made up of 14 amino acids. CDR1 is SNHLY, CDR2 FYNNEI, per germline. The CDR3 is CATGGLGTNEKLFF. The CDR3 bases are TGTGCCACCGGGGGGCTAGGAACTAATGAAAAACTGTTTTTT.

This CDR3 is CSATGQGSYEQYF. In DNA form, the CDR3 reads TGCAGTGCCACTGGACAGGGCTCCTACGAGCAGTACTTC. V is TRBV20-1 and J is TRBJ2-7; 8 bases line up with TRBD1. The CDR3 spans 13 residues. Germline values: CDR1 DFQATT, CDR2 SNEGSKA (reference sequence). The V segment lost 6 bases and the J segment 0 bases; nucleotides outside the gene matches: 4.

V usage is TRBV11-3 and J usage is TRBJ2-7; D is possibly TRBD1 or TRBD2 (5 bases each). This CDR3 has 13 amino acids. V was pared by 2 bases and J by 2 bases, with 7 bases between. CDR1 is SGHNT, CDR2 YENEEA, per germline. The CDR3 bases are TGTGCCAGCAGCTTATGGGGGACCTACGAGCAGTACTTC. Protein sequence: CASSLWGTYEQYF.

The gene calls are TRBV5-1 and TRBJ2-7; D not certain. This CDR3 is 15 amino acids long. Between the trimmed V and J ends, which lost 0 bases and 4 bases, there was a span of 14 bases. CDR1 and CDR2 from the germline V gene are SGHRS and YFSETQ. This chain's CDR3 is CASSLAQAASYEQYF. DNA for the CDR3: TGCGCCAGCAGCTTGGCCCAGGCAGCCTCGTACGAGCAGTACTTC.

This rearrangement joins TRBV7-9 to TRBJ2-2; D might be TRBD1 (5 bases). The CDR3 is made up of 14 amino acids. Trimming shortened V by 5 bases and J by 4 bases, and 11 bases separated the two germline ends. CDR1 and CDR2 (germline): SEHNR, FQNEAQ (reference sequence). In DNA, the CDR3 is TGTGCCAGCAGCCGAGACAGATTCACCGGGGAGCTGTTTTTT. This sequence encodes CASSRDRFTGELFF.

The gene calls are TRBV20-1 and TRBJ2-7; 9 bases line up with TRBD1. The CDR3 length is 14 residues. The V gene's germline CDR1 is DFQATT and CDR2 SNEGSKA (reference sequence). V dropped 6 bases and J dropped 5; count of bases not matched to a gene: 11. The CDR3 loop reads CSAPTGTGRNEQYF. The DNA for the CDR3 is TGCAGTGCGCCGACCGGGACAGGGAGGAACGAGCAGTACTTC.

In DNA, the CDR3 is TGCGCCAGCAGCCAAGGGGGGGGCAGAGGGCCCATGAACACTGAAGCTTTCTTT. Amino acid sequence: CASSQGGGRGPMNTEAFF. V and J are TRBV4-1 and TRBJ1-1; weak D call: TRBD1 (6 bases). The CDR3 has 18 amino acids. The V and J ends lost 1 base and 0 bases respectively, with 18 bases between them. CDR1 and CDR2 (germline): MGHRA, YSYEKL.

The chain joins TRBV20-1 to TRBJ2-3; the D gene is possibly TRBD2 (6 bases). The CDR3 length is 17 residues. Per germline, CDR1 DFQATT and CDR2 SNEGSKA (reference sequence). Trimming left V 1 base short and J 3 bases short, with 20 bases between. Here the CDR3 DNA reads TGCAGTGCTAGAGTGAGGGCGGCGGGAAGGCGGACAGATACGCAGTATTTT. This codes for CSARVRAAGRRTDTQYF.

The rearrangement links TRBV7-3 to TRBJ2-7, with TRBD1 matching over 8 bases. V gave up 5 bases and J gave up 7 bases; unmatched junction bases: 13. Germline assignment: CDR1 SGHTA and CDR2 FQGTGA. The CDR3 is made up of 15 amino acids. CDR3 region: CASSHGTGGLGEQYF. The CDR3 DNA sequence: TGTGCCAGCAGCCACGGGACAGGTGGTTTAGGTGAGCAGTACTTC.

This clonotype was seen repeatedly, ten times or more. The V call is TRBV6-1, the J call TRBJ2-5; either TRBD1 or TRBD2 may supply D (5 bases each). Per germline, CDR1 MNHNS and CDR2 SASEGT. Trimming pared 3 bases from V and 0 bases from J, leaving 5 bases between. The CDR3 extends over 13 amino acids. The CDR3: CASSEGHQETQYF. The CDR3 DNA sequence: TGTGCCAGCAGTGAGGGACACCAAGAGACCCAGTACTTC.

The chain has TRBV29-1 and TRBJ1-2; no clear D gene. Per the germline V gene, CDR1 is SQVTM and CDR2 is ANQGSEA. CDR3 length: 13 residues. V dropped 3 bases and J dropped 8 bases, with 16 bases sitting between them. As DNA, the CDR3 is TGCAGCGTTGAGGATGAGGGCCTCGGCGGCTACACCTTC. Translating gives CSVEDEGLGGYTF.

This clonotype was recorded at least ten times. The gene calls are TRBV2 and TRBJ2-2, with D perhaps assigned TRBD1 or TRBD2 (5 bases each). The CDR3 length is 14 residues. Trimming pared 4 bases from V and 8 bases from J, leaving 14 bases between. CDR1 SNHLY and CDR2 FYNNEI come from the germline V gene. CDR3 amino acids: CASSGWDGEGELFF. The CDR3 nucleotides read TGTGCCAGCAGTGGGTGGGACGGCGAGGGGGAGCTGTTTTTT.

The chain uses TRBV7-9 and TRBJ2-7; 9 bases match TRBD1. The CDR3 has 15 amino acids. The germline V gene has CDR1 SEHNR and CDR2 FQNEAQ (reference sequence). Trimming cost V 5 bases and J 4 bases; bases outside gene matches: 9. The CDR3 coding sequence is TGTGCCAGCAGCGTAGGGACAGGGAGAATATACGAGCAGTACTTC. It specifies CASSVGTGRIYEQYF.

This clonotype was seen a single time. This chain connects TRBV20-1 to TRBJ2-7; TRBD2 might be the D (7 bases). The CDR3 length is 13 residues. Germline V CDR1 and CDR2: DFQATT, SNEGSKA (reference sequence). Deletions cut 6 bases from V and 4 bases from J, with 16 bases between. The CDR3 here is CSAAGGRVYEQYF. For the CDR3, the DNA is TGCAGTGCGGCCGGGGGGCGCGTGTACGAGCAGTACTTC.

The chain joins TRBV25-1 to TRBJ2-7; no clear D. Germline CDR1 reads MGHDK; CDR2 reads SYGVNS. Between the trimmed V and J ends, which lost 5 bases and 6 bases, there was a span of 8 bases. This CDR3 region has 11 residues. This CDR3 reads CASSPLLEQYF. CDR3 nucleotides: TGTGCCAGCAGTCCCCTTCTCGAGCAGTACTTC.

The CDR3 loop reads CATSDARIYEQYF. For the CDR3, the DNA is TGTGCCACCAGTGACGCCCGAATTTACGAGCAGTACTTC. The V and J genes are TRBV24-1 and TRBJ2-7; no reliable D call. The germline V gene encodes CDR1 KGHDR and CDR2 SFDVKD. This CDR3 comprises 13 residues. Deletions cut 4 bases from V and 4 bases from J, with 10 bases between.

Note on this clonotype: The junction differs from germline at one of its ends, possibly a read error. The rearrangement links TRBV7-6 to TRBJ2-5, with D tentatively TRBD2 (6 bases). Germline CDR1 reads SGHVS; CDR2 reads FNYEAQ. The CDR3 covers 14 residues. CDR3: CASSLGRGMETQYF. The CDR3 coding sequence is TGTGCTAGCAGCTTAGGACGGGGGATGGAGACCCAGTACTTC.

V usage is TRBV24-1 and J usage is TRBJ1-1; D call uncertain. V was shortened by 3 bases and J by 1 base, with 11 bases between the two germline ends. The CDR3 extends over 15 amino acids. Germline CDR1 reads KGHDR; CDR2 reads SFDVKD. This chain's CDR3 is CATSDREGGNTEAFF. CDR3 DNA sequence: TGTGCCACCAGTGATAGAGAGGGTGGGAACACTGAAGCTTTCTTT.

V usage is TRBV2 and J usage is TRBJ2-1; 14 nucleotides align to TRBD2. Germline loops: CDR1 SNHLY, CDR2 FYNNEI. J gave up 10 bases and V 6 bases, and 5 bases lay outside the gene matches. This CDR3 region has 14 residues. This chain's CDR3 is CASSLGLAGVEQFF. The CDR3 nucleotides are TGTGCCAGCAGCTTGGGACTAGCGGGAGTCGAGCAGTTCTTC.

V is TRBV10-3 and J is TRBJ1-1, with 7 nucleotides matching TRBD1. This CDR3 contains 14 residues. V shed 8 bases and J 1 base; nucleotides not matched to a gene: 7. Germline-derived CDR1 and CDR2 are ENHRY and SYGVKD. CDR3: CAIEPTGANTEAFF. CDR3 nucleotides: TGTGCCATCGAGCCTACAGGGGCGAACACTGAAGCTTTCTTT.

This sequence joins TRBV5-1 and TRBJ2-7; 11 nucleotides line up with TRBD1. With 4 bases clipped from V and 3 bases from J, the junction kept 6 bases outside the gene matches. Germline assignment: CDR1 SGHRS and CDR2 YFSETQ. This CDR3 spans 15 amino acids. For the CDR3, the DNA is TGCGCCAGCAGCATCTCCGGGACAGGGGGCTACGAGCAGTACTTC. It specifies CASSISGTGGYEQYF.

Here the CDR3 reads CASIGGREQYF. DNA for the CDR3: TGTGCCAGCATCGGGGGTCGAGAGCAGTACTTC. The rearrangement uses TRBV2 and TRBJ2-7, with D perhaps matching TRBD2 (6 bases). V was pared by 7 bases and J by 7 bases, with 11 bases between. This CDR3 spans 11 amino acids. Per germline, CDR1 SNHLY and CDR2 FYNNEI.